Here is one T cell receptor (beta chain) with its context. Its target is unknown. Time point indicated: baseline pretreatment blood. Treatment denoted: 15 Gy SBRT to primary tumor, nephrectomy 4 weeks later. After SBRT, blood was collected at 2 and 4 weeks, plus baseline. This sample was included in a study of radiation and T cells in renal cell carcinoma. Study as a whole: Nephrectomy followed 15 Gy stereotactic body radiation by 4 weeks.

Sequencing was performed with immunoSEQ multiplex PCR; in TCRdb, only in-frame clones are kept and a portion is missing. The sample consists of about 95,000 clones, approximately 86% of them appearing once. General observations from the study: Without pretreatment biopsies, baseline tumor clonotype presence was undetermined. From baseline, blood top tumor clonotypes peaked at 2 weeks post-radiation.

The sample was blood, taken from a patient whose treatment included radiotherapy and nephrectomy. The clonotype was recovered from a man aged 50 to 60 with renal cell carcinoma.

The CDR3 sequence is CASSNQGGKQETQYF. CDR3 in DNA: TGTGCCAGCAGTAACCAGGGGGGCAAACAAGAGACCCAGTACTTC. The V call is TRBV2, the J call TRBJ2-5, with a weak D call TRBD1 (7 bases). Trimming stripped 5 bases from V and 2 bases from J, with 15 bases between. CDR3 length equals 15 residues. Per the germline V gene, CDR1 is SNHLY and CDR2 is FYNNEI.